This entry lists 20 T cell receptor beta chains sequenced from one sample in a study of early T cells in non-severe SARS-CoV-2 infection. MiXCR, applied by TCRdb to the 5' RACE reads, yields one record per CDR3 protein. In the table there are tens of thousands of distinct CDR3 sequences, roughly an eighth of which are singletons. Sequencing was carried out using whole blood. The receptors were sampled from an adult who was a healthcare worker with PCR-confirmed SARS-CoV-2 infection or an uninfected control (not recorded which).

The rearrangement links TRBV28 to TRBJ2-7; no clear D gene. V was trimmed by 2 bases and J by 4 bases, leaving 12 bases between them. The germline gives CDR1 MDHEN, CDR2 SYDVKM. This CDR3 is built from 14 residues. The CDR3 here is CASSLKAFNYEQYF. In DNA, the CDR3 is TGTGCCAGCAGTTTAAAGGCCTTCAATTACGAGCAGTACTTC.

Ten or more counts support this clonotype. The chain uses TRBV29-1 and TRBJ2-1; TRBD2 matches at 13 bases. Germline V lookup: CDR1 SQVTM, CDR2 ANQGSEA. V dropped 0 bases and J dropped 5; count of bases not matched to a gene: 16. The CDR3 is 20 amino acids. The CDR3 protein is CSVEELRTSGRAGRNNEQFF. The CDR3 DNA is TGCAGCGTTGAAGAGTTAAGGACTAGCGGGAGAGCGGGGAGGAACAATGAGCAGTTCTTC.

The chain couples TRBV5-1 to TRBJ2-1; 8 bases match TRBD2. This CDR3 spans 16 amino acids. Germline V CDR1 and CDR2: SGHRS, YFSETQ. After removal of 3 bases from V and 9 bases from J, the junction contained 14 bases not matched to a gene. The CDR3 nucleotides read TGCGCCAGCAGCTCGATACTAGCGGCAGGAGGTGGTGAGCAGTTCTTC. This gives the protein CASSSILAAGGGEQFF.

This chain uses TRBV7-2 with TRBJ2-1; TRBD2 matches 10 bases. This CDR3 has 13 residues. V was clipped by 5 bases and J by 9 bases; unmatched bases: 4. Germline V gives CDR1 SGHTA, CDR2 FQGNSA. The CDR3 spells CASSPLAGVEQFF. DNA for the CDR3: TGTGCCAGCAGCCCCCTAGCGGGGGTTGAGCAGTTCTTC.

This CDR3 is CASSLGRKTQYF. The CDR3 nucleotides are TGTGCCAGCAGCTTAGGACGTAAGACCCAGTACTTC. The V and J genes are TRBV7-6 and TRBJ2-5; D uncertain. Germline CDR1 reads SGHVS; CDR2 reads FNYEAQ. CDR3 size: 12 residues. V dropped 1 base and J dropped 6 bases, with 6 bases sitting between them.

The V call is TRBV12-3 or TRBV12-4, the J call TRBJ1-1; 7 bases line up with TRBD1. The CDR3 contains 15 residues. The V segment lost 6 bases and the J segment 1 base; nucleotides outside the gene matches: 8. The CDR3 DNA is TGTGCCAGCAGCCGAACTGGGACAGAGAACACTGAAGCTTTCTTT. Translation gives CASSRTGTENTEAFF.

The J gene is TRBJ2-1, the V gene TRBV30; 8 bases line up with TRBD2. The germline CDR1 and CDR2 sequences are GTSNPN and SVGIG (reference sequence). There are 18 residues in the CDR3. The V gene end was trimmed by 5 bases and the J gene end by 1 base; junction bases not matched to a gene: 16. CDR3 protein: CAWDPGLGFLPSYNEQFF. The CDR3 DNA sequence: TGTGCCTGGGATCCGGGACTAGGCTTCCTTCCTTCCTACAATGAGCAGTTCTTC.

The CDR3 is CATSDLSQGPNTEAFF. The CDR3 DNA reads as TGTGCCACCAGTGATTTAAGCCAGGGGCCGAACACTGAAGCTTTCTTT. The V call is TRBV24-1, the J call TRBJ1-1, with D possibly being TRBD1 (6 bases). In germline, CDR1 is KGHDR, CDR2 SFDVKD. V was clipped by 1 base and J by 1 base, with 12 bases between them. This CDR3 region has 16 residues.

This clonotype was found a few times. The chain carries TRBV5-1 and TRBJ2-1; D not certain. V lost 0 bases, J lost 4 bases, and 5 bases lay in between. This CDR3 is 13 amino acids long. CDR1 and CDR2 (germline): SGHRS, YFSETQ. The CDR3 bases are TGCGCCAGCAGCTTGGACATTTACAATGAGCAGTTCTTC. Protein sequence: CASSLDIYNEQFF.

J is TRBJ2-1 and V is TRBV20-1, with 7 bases lining up with TRBD2. Germline V gene data show CDR1 as DFQATT and CDR2 as SNEGSKA (reference sequence). The CDR3 contains 14 residues. Unmatched junction bases numbered 8, after V lost 7 bases and J lost 2 bases. CDR3 bases: TGCAGTGGCCGGTGCGGGGGAGCCTACAATGAGCAGTTCTTC. Protein product: CSGRCGGAYNEQFF.

This clonotype was picked up a small number of times. The chain couples TRBV3-1 to TRBJ2-1; D not resolved. The CDR3 is 13 residues long. Germline V gene sequence: CDR1 LGHDT, CDR2 YNNKEL (reference sequence). The V end was cut by 0 bases, the J end by 12 bases, with 12 bases between. The CDR3: CASSQESVRSQFF. In DNA form, the CDR3 reads TGTGCCAGCAGCCAAGAGTCCGTAAGATCGCAGTTCTTC.

This clonotype was observed many times. This sequence joins TRBV10-3 and TRBJ2-1; no firm D call. The ends were cut back, 10 bases at V and 6 bases at J, with 10 bases in the middle. The CDR3 is 11 amino acids. In germline, CDR1 is ENHRY, CDR2 SYGVKD. The CDR3 region has the DNA TGTGCCAACGGTGACACCAATGAGCAGTTCTTC. Protein product: CANGDTNEQFF.

At least ten counts were recorded for this clonotype. The chain couples TRBV7-9 to TRBJ1-6; D uncertain. The CDR3 is 10 amino acids. The ends were cut back, 10 bases at V and 14 bases at J, with 12 bases in the middle. Per germline, CDR1 SEHNR and CDR2 FQNEAQ (reference sequence). The CDR3 spells CATSEESLHF. CDR3 DNA sequence: TGTGCCACGTCGGAGGAGTCCCTCCACTTT.

This clonotype was seen at least ten times. The chain links TRBV12-3 or TRBV12-4 to TRBJ2-1; TRBD1 matches at 8 bases. This CDR3 comprises 16 residues. V trimming: 2 bases; J trimming: 3 bases; junction bases outside the gene matches: 6. The CDR3 reads CASSLNPGGFYNEQFF. CDR3 DNA sequence: TGTGCCAGCAGTTTAAATCCAGGGGGCTTCTACAATGAGCAGTTCTTC.

As for this clonotype: A clone one base away is much larger, so this may be a read error. V usage is TRBV7-2 and J usage is TRBJ2-7; TRBD2 is a possible D gene (5 bases). CDR3 length: 11 residues. V lost 5 bases and J 6 bases, leaving 8 bases between the germline ends. Germline loops: CDR1 SGHTA, CDR2 FQGNSA. In DNA, the CDR3 is TGTGCCAGCAGCCGGGCGGGCGAGCAGTACTTC. Amino acids: CASSRAGEQYF.

The CDR3 DNA follows: TGTGCCAGCAGCCTCCGGGACATCGCCTACGAGCAGTACTTC. Residues: CASSLRDIAYEQYF. The chain is built from TRBV5-6 and TRBJ2-7, with a tentative D call TRBD1 (6 bases). Germline V gene sequence: CDR1 SGHDT, CDR2 YYEEEE. This CDR3 has 14 residues. V was clipped by 4 bases and J by 2 bases, with 13 bases between them.

The chain has TRBV7-9 and TRBJ1-1; D gene unclear. Trimming cost V 5 bases and J 1 base, with 11 bases left between them. This CDR3 comprises 14 residues. Germline CDR1 and CDR2: SEHNR and FQNEAQ (reference sequence). CDR3 sequence reads: CASSPTAGNTEAFF. In DNA form, the CDR3 reads TGTGCCAGCAGCCCCACCGCAGGGAACACTGAAGCTTTCTTT.

The chain is built from TRBV28 and TRBJ1-1, with D maybe TRBD1 (6 bases). This CDR3 spans 14 amino acids. The V end lost 1 base, the J end lost 4 bases, and 10 bases lay between the germline ends. Germline V gene data show CDR1 as MDHEN and CDR2 as SYDVKM. The CDR3 here is CASSLSGEGTEAFF. DNA for the CDR3: TGTGCCAGCAGTTTATCAGGGGAGGGCACTGAAGCTTTCTTT.

V gene TRBV7-8 combines with J gene TRBJ1-4, with D unresolved. With 1 base removed from V and 5 bases from J, the gap between germline ends came to 8 bases. This CDR3 comprises 14 residues. Germline lookup yields CDR1 SGHVS and CDR2 FQNEAQ. The CDR3 is CASSLGRRNEKLFF. The CDR3 coding sequence is TGTGCCAGCAGCTTAGGTCGCAGAAATGAAAAACTGTTTTTT. Together with reference TRBV7-8 and TRBJ1-4, the CDR3 gives the full variable domain: GAGVSQSPRYKVAKRGQDVALRCDPISGHVSLFWYQQALGQGPEFLTYFQNEAQLDKSGLPSDRFFAERPEGSVSTLKIQRTQQEDSAVYLCASSLGRRNEKLFFGSGTQLSVL.

The chain is built from TRBV5-6 and TRBJ1-5, with a possible D match to TRBD1 (6 bases). CDR1 SGHDT and CDR2 YYEEEE come from the germline V gene. The ends were cut back, 4 bases at V and 4 bases at J, with 12 bases in the middle. The CDR3 consists of 14 residues. The CDR3 sequence is CASSTKTGNQPQHF. In DNA, the CDR3 is TGTGCCAGCAGCACCAAAACAGGGAATCAGCCCCAGCATTTT.